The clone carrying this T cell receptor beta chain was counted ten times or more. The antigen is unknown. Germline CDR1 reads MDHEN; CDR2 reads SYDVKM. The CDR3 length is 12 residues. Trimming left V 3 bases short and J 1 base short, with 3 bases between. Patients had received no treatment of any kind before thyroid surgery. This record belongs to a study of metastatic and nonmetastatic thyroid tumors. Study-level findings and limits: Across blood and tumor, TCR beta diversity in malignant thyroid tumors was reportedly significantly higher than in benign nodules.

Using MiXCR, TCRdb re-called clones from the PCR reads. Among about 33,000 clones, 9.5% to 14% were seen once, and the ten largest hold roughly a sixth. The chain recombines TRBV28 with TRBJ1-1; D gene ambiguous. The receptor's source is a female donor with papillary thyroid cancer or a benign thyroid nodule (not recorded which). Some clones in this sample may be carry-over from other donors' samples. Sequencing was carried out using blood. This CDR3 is CASSFQNTEAFF. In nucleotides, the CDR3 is TGTGCCAGCAGTTTTCAGAACACTGAAGCTTTCTTT.